This TCR beta chain was identified in a study of blood T cells in healthy people across ages (dated by TCRdb to the mid-2010s). About the investigation overall: In model experiments, roughly one uniquely barcoded TCR beta cDNA molecule per two T cells was captured by template switching. The study measured age-related changes in TCR beta repertoire diversity using deep sequencing normalized with unique cDNA molecular identifiers. Two additional independent replicas of 1 million unique cDNA reads from the same blood draw were analyzed for two donors (one aged 18 to 30 and one aged 80 or older). To avoid experimental bias, donors of different ages were randomly spread across the sequencing lanes. Four age groups were formed from the donors: young (average roughly 16 years), middle-aged (approximately 40), aged (over 55) and long-lived (around 82).

About this clonotype: What this receptor recognizes is not known. Base quality data are lacking; no much larger clone is found one base away.

Summary of the overall study and its limitations: Bulk unsorted PBMC profiling prevented conclusive comparison of naive and antigen-experienced compartments. Compared with the aged group, the long-lived group had more naive CD4+ T cells, fewer expanded clones and increased TCR diversity, suggesting age selection. The percentage of naive T cells measured by flow cytometry correlated strongly with observed TCR beta diversity. Estimates of total diversity from one million sequenced T cells were regarded as lower bounds and underestimates. Because donor CMV infection status was unknown, age-related changes in expanded clonotypes were potentially confounded. Observed TCR beta diversity per million T cells fell roughly linearly with age, and a significant reduction was already apparent by age around 40.

The library was produced with 5' RACE. The reads were generated on an Illumina HiSeq 2500. A second PCR of roughly 7 to 11 cycles was run with a J-beta primer mix and a sample-barcoded 5' primer. Each TCR beta cDNA molecule received a unique molecular identifier from a template-switch 5' adaptor carrying 12 random nucleotides. Each sample yielded at least 3 million CDR3-containing paired-end reads. First-strand cDNA synthesis was performed from all RNA using the Mint cDNA synthesis kit, with priming by a TRBC-specific oligonucleotide. After uracil-DNA glycosylase treatment, a first 18-cycle PCR used universal primers M1SS and BC2_uni_R on all cDNA. The source study handled its data this way. For normalization, 1 million high-quality reads, each with a distinct molecular identifier, were randomly selected from each sample. Reads sharing molecular identifiers were discarded rather than binned into consensus sequences. MiTCR, with a Q25 quality threshold and the strictest error-elimination algorithm, was used for CDR3 identification, clonotype clustering and error correction. A nonparametric unseen species model using Euler transformation provided a lower-bound estimate of total TCR beta diversity. TCRdb reworked the public reads: Q25 trimming with fastp, MiXCR clone assembly, productive beta chains retained. Entries that share a CDR3 protein sequence are merged under the most common genes and DNA. V and J calls and clone size were set by TCRdb, not the authors. This sample comprises 1.5 million to 2 million distinct CDR3 sequences, roughly 50% of them detected only once. About 2.1% of the sample belongs to the ten largest clones.

The donors were roughly 38 Caucasian individuals from Russia, aged roughly 6 to 100 years, who were systemically healthy. Approximately 10 milliliters of peripheral blood were collected from each donor into EDTA-treated Vacutainer tubes. Ficoll-Paque density-gradient centrifugation was used to isolate PBMCs, with at least 6.5 million per sample. Trizol reagent was used to extract total RNA from PBMCs, with at least 6 micrograms per sample. For every donor, flow cytometry on a PBMC aliquot measured the percentage of naive CD45RAhigh/CD27high T cells. The germline V gene supplies CDR1 MDHEN and CDR2 SYDVKM. The CDR3 holds 16 amino acids from the cysteine to the phenylalanine. The kept DNA is CDR3 alone, 48 bases in frame from the first base. The trim is 5 bases for V and 1 base for J, with a gap of 15 bases between the germline ends.

Sequenced material: blood. The source is a middle-aged woman in good health. The chain was built from TRBV28 and TRBJ1-5, with TRBD1 as a weak D call on 6 bases. The CDR3 protein: CASSPRQVASNQPQHF. The DNA reads TGTGCCAGCAGTCCAAGACAGGTGGCGAGCAATCAGCCCCAGCATTTT.